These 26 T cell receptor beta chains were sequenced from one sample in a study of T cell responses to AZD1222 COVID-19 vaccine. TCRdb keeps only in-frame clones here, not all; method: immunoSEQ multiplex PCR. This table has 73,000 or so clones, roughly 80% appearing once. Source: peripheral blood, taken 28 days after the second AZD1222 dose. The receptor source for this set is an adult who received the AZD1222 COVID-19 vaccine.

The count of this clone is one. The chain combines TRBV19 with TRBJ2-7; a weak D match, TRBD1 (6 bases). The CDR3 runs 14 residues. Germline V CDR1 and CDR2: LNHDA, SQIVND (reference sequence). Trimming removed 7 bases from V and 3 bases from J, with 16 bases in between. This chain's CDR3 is CASKTGHEFYEQYF. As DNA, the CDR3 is TGTGCCAGTAAAACGGGACACGAATTCTACGAGCAGTACTTC. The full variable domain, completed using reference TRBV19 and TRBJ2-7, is DGGITQSPKYLFRKEGQNVTLSCEQNLNHDAMYWYRQDPGQGLRLIYYSQIVNDFQKGDIAEGYSVSREKKESFPLTVTSAQKNPTAFYLCASKTGHEFYEQYFGPGTRLTVT.

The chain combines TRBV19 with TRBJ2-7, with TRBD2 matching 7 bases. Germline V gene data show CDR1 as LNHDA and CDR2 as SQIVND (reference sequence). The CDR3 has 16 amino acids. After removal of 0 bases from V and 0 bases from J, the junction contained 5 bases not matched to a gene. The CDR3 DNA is TGTGCCAGTAGTATAGAATGGACTAGATACTCCTACGAGCAGTACTTC. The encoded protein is CASSIEWTRYSYEQYF.

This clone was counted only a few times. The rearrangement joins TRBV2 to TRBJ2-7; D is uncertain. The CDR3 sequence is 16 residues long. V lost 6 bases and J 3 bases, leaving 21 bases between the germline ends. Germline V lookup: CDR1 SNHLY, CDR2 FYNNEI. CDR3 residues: CASSDPGDTLRYEQYF. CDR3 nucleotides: TGTGCCAGCAGCGACCCCGGTGATACTTTGCGCTACGAGCAGTACTTC.

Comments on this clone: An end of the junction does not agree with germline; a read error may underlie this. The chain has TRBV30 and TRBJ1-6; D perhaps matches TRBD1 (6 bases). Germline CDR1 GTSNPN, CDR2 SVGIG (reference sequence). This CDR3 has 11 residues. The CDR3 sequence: CAWSPDRNLYF. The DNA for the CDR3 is TGTGCCTGGAGTCCGGACAGAAATCTATACTTT.

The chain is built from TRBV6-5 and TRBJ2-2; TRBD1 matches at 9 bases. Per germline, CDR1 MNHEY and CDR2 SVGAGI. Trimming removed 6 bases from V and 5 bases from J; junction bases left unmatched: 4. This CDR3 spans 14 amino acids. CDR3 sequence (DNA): TGTGCCAGCAGCCGACAGGGGGAAACCGGGGAGCTGTTTTTT. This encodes CASSRQGETGELFF.

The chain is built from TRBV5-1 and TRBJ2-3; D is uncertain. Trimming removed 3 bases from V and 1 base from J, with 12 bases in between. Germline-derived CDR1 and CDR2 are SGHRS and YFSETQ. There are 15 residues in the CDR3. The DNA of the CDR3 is TGCGCCAGCAGCTACGGTCTAGTCGGCACAGATACGCAGTATTTT. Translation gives CASSYGLVGTDTQYF.

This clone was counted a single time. In nucleotides, the CDR3 is TGTGCCAGCAGCCATAACAGGGGGGTCACAAGTGAGCAGTTCTTC. Translation: CASSHNRGVTSEQFF. The chain uses TRBV6-5 and TRBJ2-1; TRBD1 matches at 8 bases. CDR1 is MNHEY and CDR2 is SVGAGI in the germline V gene. Trimming took 6 bases from V and 9 from J; bases not matched to a gene: 13. This CDR3 contains 15 residues.

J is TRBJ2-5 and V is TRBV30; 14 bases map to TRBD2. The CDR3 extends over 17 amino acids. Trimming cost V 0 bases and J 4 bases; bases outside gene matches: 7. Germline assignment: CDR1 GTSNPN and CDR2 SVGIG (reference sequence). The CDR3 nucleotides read TGTGCCTGGAGTGTTGATAGGACTAGCGGGGGGTCAGAGACCCAGTACTTC. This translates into CAWSVDRTSGGSETQYF.

The CDR3 sequence is CASSLTTGQMSGANVLTF. The CDR3 DNA sequence: TGTGCCAGCAGCTTAACAACCGGACAGATGTCTGGGGCCAACGTCCTGACTTTC. This rearrangement joins TRBV7-3 to TRBJ2-6; D is possibly TRBD1 (6 bases). This CDR3 has 18 amino acids. The germline V gene encodes CDR1 SGHTA and CDR2 FQGTGA. Trimming removed 0 bases from V and 1 base from J, with 13 bases in between.

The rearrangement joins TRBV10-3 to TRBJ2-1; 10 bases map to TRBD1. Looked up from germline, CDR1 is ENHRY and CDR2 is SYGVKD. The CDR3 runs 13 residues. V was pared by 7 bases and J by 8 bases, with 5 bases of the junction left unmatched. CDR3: CAITGQGGYEQFF. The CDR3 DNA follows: TGTGCCATCACAGGACAGGGGGGATATGAGCAGTTCTTC.

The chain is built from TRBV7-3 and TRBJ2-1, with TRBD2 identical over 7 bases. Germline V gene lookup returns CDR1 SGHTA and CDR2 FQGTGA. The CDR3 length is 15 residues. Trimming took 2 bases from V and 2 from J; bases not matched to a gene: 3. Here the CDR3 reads CASSLAGVTYNEQFF. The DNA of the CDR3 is TGTGCCAGCAGCTTAGCGGGAGTAACCTACAATGAGCAGTTCTTC. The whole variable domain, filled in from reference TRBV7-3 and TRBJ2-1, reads GAGVSQTPSNKVTEKGKYVELRCDPISGHTALYWYRQSLGQGPEFLIYFQGTGAADDSGLPNDRFFAVRPEGSVSTLKIQRTERGDSAVYLCASSLAGVTYNEQFFGPGTRLTVL.

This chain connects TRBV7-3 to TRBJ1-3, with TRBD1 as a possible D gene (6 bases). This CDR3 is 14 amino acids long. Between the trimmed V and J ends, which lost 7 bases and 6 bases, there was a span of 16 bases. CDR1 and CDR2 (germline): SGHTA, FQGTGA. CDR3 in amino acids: CASTLDRRVNTIYF. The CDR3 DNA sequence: TGTGCCAGCACCCTTGACAGGCGGGTAAACACCATATATTTT.

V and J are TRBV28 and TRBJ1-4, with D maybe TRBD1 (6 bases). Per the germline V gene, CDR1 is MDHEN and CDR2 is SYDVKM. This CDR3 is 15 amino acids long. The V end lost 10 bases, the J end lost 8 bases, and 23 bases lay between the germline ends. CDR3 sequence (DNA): TGTGCCACCCAAAGCCTCGTGGACAGCGGAGAAAAACTGTTTTTT. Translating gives CATQSLVDSGEKLFF. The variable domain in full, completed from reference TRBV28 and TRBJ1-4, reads DVKVTQSSRYLVKRTGEKVFLECVQDMDHENMFWYRQDPGLGLRLIYFSYDVKMKEKGDIPEGYSVSREKKERFSLILESASTNQTSMYLCATQSLVDSGEKLFFGSGTQLSVL.

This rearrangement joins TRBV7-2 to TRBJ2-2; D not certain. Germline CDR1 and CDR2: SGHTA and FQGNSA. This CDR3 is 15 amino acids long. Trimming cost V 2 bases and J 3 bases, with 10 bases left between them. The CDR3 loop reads CASSLPGSHTGELFF. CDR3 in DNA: TGTGCCAGCAGCTTACCCGGTTCCCACACCGGGGAGCTGTTTTTT.

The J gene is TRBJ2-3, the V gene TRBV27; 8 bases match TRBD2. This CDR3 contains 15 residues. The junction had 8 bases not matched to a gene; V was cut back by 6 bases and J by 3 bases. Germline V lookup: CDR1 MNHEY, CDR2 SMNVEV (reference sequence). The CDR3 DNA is TGTGCCAGCAGCGTTCGGGAGGGGGTTACAGATACGCAGTATTTT. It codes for CASSVREGVTDTQYF.

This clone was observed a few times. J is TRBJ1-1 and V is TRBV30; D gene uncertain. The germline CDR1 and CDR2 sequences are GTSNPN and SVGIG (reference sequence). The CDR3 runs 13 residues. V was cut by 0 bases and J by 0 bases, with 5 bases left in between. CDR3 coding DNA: TGTGCCTGGAGTGTACACGTGAACACTGAAGCTTTCTTT. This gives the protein CAWSVHVNTEAFF.

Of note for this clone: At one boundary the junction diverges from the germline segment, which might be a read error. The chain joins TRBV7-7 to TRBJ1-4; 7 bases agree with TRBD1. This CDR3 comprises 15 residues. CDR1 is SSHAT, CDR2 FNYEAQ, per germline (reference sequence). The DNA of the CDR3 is TGTGCTAGCAGCCCGACAGGGAAGGGGAATGAAAAACTGTTTTTT. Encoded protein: CASSPTGKGNEKLFF.

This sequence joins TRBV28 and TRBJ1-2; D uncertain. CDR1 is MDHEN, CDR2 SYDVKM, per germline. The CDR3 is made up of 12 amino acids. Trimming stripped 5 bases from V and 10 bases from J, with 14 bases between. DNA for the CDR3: TGTGCCAGCAGTCCACCCTCCGCCCTCTACACCTTC. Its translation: CASSPPSALYTF.

CDR3 loop: CASSYSPRQGAYEQYF. The CDR3 DNA sequence: TGTGCCAGCAGTTACTCGCCGAGACAGGGGGCCTACGAGCAGTACTTC. The genes are TRBV6-2 or TRBV6-3 and TRBJ2-7; 9 bases match TRBD1. V was clipped by 0 bases and J by 2 bases; unmatched bases: 5. CDR3 length equals 16 residues. The germline V gene encodes CDR1 MNHEY and CDR2 SVGEGT.

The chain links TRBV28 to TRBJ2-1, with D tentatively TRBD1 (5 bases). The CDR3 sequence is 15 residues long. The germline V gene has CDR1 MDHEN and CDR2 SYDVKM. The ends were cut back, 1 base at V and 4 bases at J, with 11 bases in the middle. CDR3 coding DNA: TGTGCCAGCAGTTTATTGACAGAAATTTACAATGAGCAGTTCTTC. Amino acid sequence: CASSLLTEIYNEQFF.

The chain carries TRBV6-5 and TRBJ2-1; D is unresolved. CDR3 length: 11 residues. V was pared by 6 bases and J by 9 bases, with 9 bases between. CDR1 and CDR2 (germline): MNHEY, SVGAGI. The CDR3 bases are TGTGCCAGCAGCCATGGTAGTGAGCAGTTCTTC. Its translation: CASSHGSEQFF.

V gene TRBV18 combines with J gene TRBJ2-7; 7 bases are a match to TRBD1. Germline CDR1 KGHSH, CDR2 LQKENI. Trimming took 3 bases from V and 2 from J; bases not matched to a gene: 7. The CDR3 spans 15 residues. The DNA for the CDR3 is TGTGCCAGCTCACCTTCACTGCAGGGGGCCTACGAGCAGTACTTC. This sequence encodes CASSPSLQGAYEQYF.

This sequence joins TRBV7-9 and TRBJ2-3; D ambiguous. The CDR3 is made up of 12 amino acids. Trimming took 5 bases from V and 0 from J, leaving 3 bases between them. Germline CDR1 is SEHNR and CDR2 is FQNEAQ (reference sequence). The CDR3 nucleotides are TGTGCCAGCAGCCGAAGCACAGATACGCAGTATTTT. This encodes CASSRSTDTQYF.

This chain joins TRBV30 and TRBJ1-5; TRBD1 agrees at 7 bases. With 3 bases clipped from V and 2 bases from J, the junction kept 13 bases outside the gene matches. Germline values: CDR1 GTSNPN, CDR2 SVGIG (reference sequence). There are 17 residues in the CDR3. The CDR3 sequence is CAWSPDRDGSRNQPQHF. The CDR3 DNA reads TGTGCCTGGAGCCCCGACAGGGACGGTTCCCGCAATCAGCCCCAGCATTTT.

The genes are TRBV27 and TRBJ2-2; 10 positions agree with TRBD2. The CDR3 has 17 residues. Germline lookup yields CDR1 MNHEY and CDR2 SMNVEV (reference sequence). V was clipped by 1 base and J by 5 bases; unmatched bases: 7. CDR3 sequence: CASSLWGSGRSTGELFF. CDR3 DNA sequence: TGTGCCAGCAGTTTATGGGGTAGCGGGAGGTCAACCGGGGAGCTGTTTTTT.

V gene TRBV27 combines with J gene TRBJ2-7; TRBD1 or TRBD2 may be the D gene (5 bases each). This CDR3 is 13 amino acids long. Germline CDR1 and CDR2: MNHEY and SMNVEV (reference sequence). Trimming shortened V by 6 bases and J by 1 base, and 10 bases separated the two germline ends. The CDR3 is CASRGDGSYEQYF. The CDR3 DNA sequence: TGTGCCAGCAGGGGGGACGGGTCCTACGAGCAGTACTTC.